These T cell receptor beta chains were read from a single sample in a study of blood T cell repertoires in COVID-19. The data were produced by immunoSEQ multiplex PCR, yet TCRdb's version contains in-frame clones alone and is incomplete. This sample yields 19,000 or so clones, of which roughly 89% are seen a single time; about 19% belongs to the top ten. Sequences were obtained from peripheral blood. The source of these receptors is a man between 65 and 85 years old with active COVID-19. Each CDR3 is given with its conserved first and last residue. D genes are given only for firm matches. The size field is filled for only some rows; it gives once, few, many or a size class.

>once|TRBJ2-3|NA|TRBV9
CASSVVQGAQYF
TGTGCCAGCAGCGTAGTGCAGGGCGCGCAGTATTTT
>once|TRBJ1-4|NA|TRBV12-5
CASGLSRRNLEKLFF
TGTGCTAGTGGTTTGTCGCGGCGTAACCTTGAAAAACTGTTTTTT
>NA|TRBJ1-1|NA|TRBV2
CASSEMGRAEAFF
TGTGCCAGCAGTGAAATGGGGAGGGCTGAAGCTTTCTTT
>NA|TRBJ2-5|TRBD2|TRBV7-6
CASSSLYGTSGGFTEAQYF
TGTGCCAGCAGCTCACTATATGGGACTAGCGGGGGGTTCACAGAGGCCCAGTACTTC
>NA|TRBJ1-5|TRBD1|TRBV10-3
CAGTGETDQPQHF
TGTGCCGGAACAGGGGAGACGGATCAGCCCCAGCATTTT
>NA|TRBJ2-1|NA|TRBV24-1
CATSAGLPFSEQFF
TGTGCCACCAGTGCGGGACTCCCATTTAGTGAGCAGTTCTTC
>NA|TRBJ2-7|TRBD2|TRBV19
CASSTQTTSAEQYF
TGTGCCAGTAGTACCCAAACGACTAGCGCCGAGCAGTACTTC
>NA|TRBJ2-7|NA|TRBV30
CAWSVGHSEQYF
TGTGCCTGGAGTGTGGGACACAGCGAGCAGTACTTC
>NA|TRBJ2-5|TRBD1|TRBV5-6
CASSLGWTGGMETQYF
TGTGCCAGCAGCTTGGGCTGGACAGGGGGGATGGAGACCCAGTACTTC
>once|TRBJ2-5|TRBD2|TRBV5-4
CASSISLSGGISGQYF
TGTGCCAGCAGCATATCCCTTAGCGGGGGGATCTCTGGGCAGTACTTC
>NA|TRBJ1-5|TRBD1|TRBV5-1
CASSPGTGGYQPQHF
TGCGCCAGCAGCCCGGGGACAGGGGGTTATCAGCCCCAGCATTTT
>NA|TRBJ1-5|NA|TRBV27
CASSLWGDGQPQHF
TGTGCCAGCAGTTTATGGGGGGACGGTCAGCCCCAGCATTTT
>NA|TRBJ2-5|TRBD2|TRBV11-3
CASSPGAGRGKTQYF
TGTGCCAGCAGCCCCGGTGCAGGGAGGGGAAAGACCCAGTACTTC
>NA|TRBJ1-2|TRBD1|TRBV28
CASTESPGGRGYTF
TGTGCCAGCACGGAGTCACCAGGGGGTCGAGGCTACACCTTC
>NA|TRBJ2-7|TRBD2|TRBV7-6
CASSLRASGDEQYF
TGTGCCAGCAGCTTACGAGCTAGCGGGGATGAGCAGTACTTC
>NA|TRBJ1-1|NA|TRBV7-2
CASSLVGDTGFAEAFF
TGTGCCAGCAGCTTAGTAGGGGACACAGGGTTTGCTGAAGCTTTCTTT
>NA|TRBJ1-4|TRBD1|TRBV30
CAWSVPRTGLFSYEKLFF
TGTGCCTGGAGCGTACCACGGACAGGGCTTTTTAGTTACGAAAAACTGTTTTTT
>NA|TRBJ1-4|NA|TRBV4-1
CASSPGEGYEKLFF
TGCGCCAGCAGCCCCGGAGAGGGTTATGAAAAACTGTTTTTT
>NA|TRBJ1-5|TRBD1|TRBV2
CASSLSGTGNNQPQHF
TGTGCCAGCAGTTTGTCCGGGACAGGGAATAATCAGCCCCAGCATTTT
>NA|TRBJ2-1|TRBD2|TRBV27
CASRASGKEQFF
TGTGCCAGCAGGGCGAGCGGGAAGGAGCAGTTCTTC
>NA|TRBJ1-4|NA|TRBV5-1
CASTTQTGAVNEKLFF
TGCGCCAGCACCACCCAGACAGGAGCGGTGAATGAAAAACTGTTTTTT
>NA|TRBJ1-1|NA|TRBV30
CAWSAREAEAFF
TGTGCCTGGAGTGCCAGGGAGGCTGAAGCTTTCTTT
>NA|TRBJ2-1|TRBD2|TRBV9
CASSDTSGTNEQFF
TGTGCCAGCAGCGATACTAGCGGAACCAATGAGCAGTTCTTC
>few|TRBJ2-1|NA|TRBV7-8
CASSSRGAEEQFF
TGTGCCAGCAGCTCCCGGGGGGCAGAGGAGCAGTTCTTC
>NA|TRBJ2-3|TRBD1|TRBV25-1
CASSDLGQGALGTQYF
TGTGCCAGCAGTGACTTGGGACAGGGCGCCCTCGGTACGCAGTATTTT
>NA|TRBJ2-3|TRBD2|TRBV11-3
CASSSSSGASTDTQYF
TGTGCCAGCAGCTCCTCTAGCGGAGCTAGCACAGATACGCAGTATTTT
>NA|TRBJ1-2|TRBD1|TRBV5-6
CASSLVGTGGDGYTF
TGTGCCAGCAGCTTGGTTGGGACAGGGGGCGATGGCTACACCTTC
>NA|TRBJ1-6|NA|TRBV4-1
CASSQGEGSDSPLHF
TGCGCCAGCAGCCAAGGGGAGGGGTCCGATTCACCCCTCCACTTT
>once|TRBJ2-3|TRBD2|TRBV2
CASSEGLAGDTQYF
TGTGCCAGCAGTGAAGGCCTAGCGGGAGATACGCAGTATTTT
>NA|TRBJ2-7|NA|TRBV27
CASSLSTGKSYEQYF
TGTGCCAGCAGTTTATCAACAGGGAAAAGCTACGAGCAGTACTTC
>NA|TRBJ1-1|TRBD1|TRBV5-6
CASSWDRGYTEAFF
TGTGCCAGCAGCTGGGACAGGGGATACACTGAAGCTTTCTTT
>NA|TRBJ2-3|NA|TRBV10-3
CAISENRQADTQYF
TGTGCCATCAGTGAGAACAGACAAGCAGATACGCAGTATTTT
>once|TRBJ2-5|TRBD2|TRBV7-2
CASSFGTSGGATQYF
TGTGCCAGCAGCTTTGGGACTAGCGGGGGGGCGACCCAGTACTTC
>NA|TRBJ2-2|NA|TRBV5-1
CASSSGQTGELFF
TGCGCCAGCAGCTCAGGACAGACCGGGGAGCTGTTTTTT
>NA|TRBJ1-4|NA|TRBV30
CAWSVRQGWEKLFF
TGTGCCTGGAGTGTCCGTCAGGGATGGGAAAAACTGTTTTTT
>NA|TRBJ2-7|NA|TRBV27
CASSRRAASYEQYF
TGTGCCAGCAGCCGAAGAGCTGCCTCCTACGAGCAGTACTTC
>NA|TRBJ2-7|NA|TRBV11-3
CASSLVAGSAEQYF
TGTGCCAGCAGCTTAGTAGCCGGGTCAGCCGAGCAGTACTTC